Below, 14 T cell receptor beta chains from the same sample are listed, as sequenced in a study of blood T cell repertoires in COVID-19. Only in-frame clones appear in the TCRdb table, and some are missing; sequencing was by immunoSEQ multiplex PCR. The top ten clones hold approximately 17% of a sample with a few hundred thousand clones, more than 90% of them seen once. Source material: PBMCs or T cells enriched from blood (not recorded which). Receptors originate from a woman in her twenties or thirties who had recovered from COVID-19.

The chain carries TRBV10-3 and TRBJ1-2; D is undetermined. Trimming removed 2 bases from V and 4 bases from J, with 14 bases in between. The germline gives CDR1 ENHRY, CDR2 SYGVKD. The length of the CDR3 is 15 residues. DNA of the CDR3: TGTGCCATCAGTGAGCCCGTGGGAGGCCGCTATGGCTACACCTTC. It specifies CAISEPVGGRYGYTF.

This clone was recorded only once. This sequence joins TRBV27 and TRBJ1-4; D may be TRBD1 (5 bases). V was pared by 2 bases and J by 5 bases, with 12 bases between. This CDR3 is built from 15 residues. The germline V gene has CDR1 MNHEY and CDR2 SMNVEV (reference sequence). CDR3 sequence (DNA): TGTGCCAGCAGTTTAGTCCAGGGCCAAAATGAAAAACTGTTTTTT. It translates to CASSLVQGQNEKLFF.

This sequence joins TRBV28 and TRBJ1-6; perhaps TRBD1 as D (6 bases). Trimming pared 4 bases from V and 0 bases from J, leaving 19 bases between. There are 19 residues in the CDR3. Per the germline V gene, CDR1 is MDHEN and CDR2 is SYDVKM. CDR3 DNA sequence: TGTGCCAGCAGTTCCCCGAGGGGGTGGGAGAGCTCCTATAATTCACCCCTCCACTTT. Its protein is CASSSPRGWESSYNSPLHF.

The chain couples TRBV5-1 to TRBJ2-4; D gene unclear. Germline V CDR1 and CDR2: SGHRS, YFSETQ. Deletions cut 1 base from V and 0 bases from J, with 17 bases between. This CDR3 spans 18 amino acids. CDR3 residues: CASSLPPTVEIAKNIQYF. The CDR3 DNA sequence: TGCGCCAGCAGCTTGCCCCCAACAGTCGAGATAGCCAAAAACATTCAGTACTTC.

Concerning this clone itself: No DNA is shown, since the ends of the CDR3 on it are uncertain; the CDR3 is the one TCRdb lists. CDR3 loop: CASSLDSGQGVAFF. The gene calls are TRBV11-2 and TRBJ1-1; TRBD1 is the table's D call and was not checked against the DNA. The CDR3 is 14 amino acids in total, end residues counted. The germline gives CDR1 SGHAT, CDR2 FQNNGV.

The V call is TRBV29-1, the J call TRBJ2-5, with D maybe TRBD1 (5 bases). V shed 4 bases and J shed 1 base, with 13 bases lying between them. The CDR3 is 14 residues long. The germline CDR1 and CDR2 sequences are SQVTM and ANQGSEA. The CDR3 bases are TGCAGCGTTGTAGACAGTCTCCGCCAAGAGACCCAGTACTTC. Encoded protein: CSVVDSLRQETQYF.

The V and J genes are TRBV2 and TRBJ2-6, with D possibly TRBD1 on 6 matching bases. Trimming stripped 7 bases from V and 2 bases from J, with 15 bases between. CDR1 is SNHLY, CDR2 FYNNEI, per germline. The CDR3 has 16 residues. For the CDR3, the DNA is TGTGCCAGCAAGACAGGATTTAGTCCTGGGGCCAACGTCCTGACTTTC. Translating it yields CASKTGFSPGANVLTF. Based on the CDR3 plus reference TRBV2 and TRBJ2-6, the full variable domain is EPEVTQTPSHQVTQMGQEVILRCVPISNHLYFYWYRQILGQKVEFLVSFYNNEISEKSEIFDDQFSVERPDGSNFTLKIRSTKLEDSAMYFCASKTGFSPGANVLTFGAGSRLTVL.

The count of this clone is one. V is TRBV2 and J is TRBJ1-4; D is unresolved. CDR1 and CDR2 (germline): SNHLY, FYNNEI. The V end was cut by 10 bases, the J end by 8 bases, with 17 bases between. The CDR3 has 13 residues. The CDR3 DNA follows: TGTGCCACCCGTTTTTGGGGAGAAGAAAAACTGTTTTTT. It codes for CATRFWGEEKLFF.

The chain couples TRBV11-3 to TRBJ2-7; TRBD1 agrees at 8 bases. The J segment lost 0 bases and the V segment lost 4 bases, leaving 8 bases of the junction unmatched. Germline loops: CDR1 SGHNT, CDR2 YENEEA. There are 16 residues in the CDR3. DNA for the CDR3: TGTGCCAGCAGCTCCCCGCCGGACAGGGTCTCCTACGAGCAGTACTTC. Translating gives CASSSPPDRVSYEQYF.

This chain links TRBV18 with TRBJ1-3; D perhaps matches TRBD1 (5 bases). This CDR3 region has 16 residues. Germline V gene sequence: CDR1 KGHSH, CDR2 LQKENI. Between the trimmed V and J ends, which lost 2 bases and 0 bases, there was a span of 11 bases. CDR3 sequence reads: CASSPRGGRSGNTIYF. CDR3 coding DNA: TGTGCCAGCTCACCAAGGGGAGGACGCTCTGGAAACACCATATATTTT.

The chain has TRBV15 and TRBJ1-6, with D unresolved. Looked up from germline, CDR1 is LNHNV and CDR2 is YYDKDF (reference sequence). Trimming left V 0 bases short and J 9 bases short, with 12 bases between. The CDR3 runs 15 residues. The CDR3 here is CATSRDPGLGSPLHF. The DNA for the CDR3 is TGTGCCACCAGCAGAGATCCAGGATTAGGTTCACCCCTCCACTTT.

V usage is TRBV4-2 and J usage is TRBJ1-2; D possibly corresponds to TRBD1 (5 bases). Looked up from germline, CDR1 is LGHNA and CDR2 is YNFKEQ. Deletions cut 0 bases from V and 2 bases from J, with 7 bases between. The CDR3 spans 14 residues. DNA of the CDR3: TGTGCCAGCAGCCAAGAGCAGGGAAACTATGGCTACACCTTC. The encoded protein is CASSQEQGNYGYTF.

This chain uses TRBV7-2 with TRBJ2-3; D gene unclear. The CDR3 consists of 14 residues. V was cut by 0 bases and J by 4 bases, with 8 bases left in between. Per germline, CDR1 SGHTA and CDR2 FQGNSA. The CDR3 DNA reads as TGTGCCAGCAGCTTAGCGCACCTAGCAGATACGCAGTATTTT. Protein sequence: CASSLAHLADTQYF.

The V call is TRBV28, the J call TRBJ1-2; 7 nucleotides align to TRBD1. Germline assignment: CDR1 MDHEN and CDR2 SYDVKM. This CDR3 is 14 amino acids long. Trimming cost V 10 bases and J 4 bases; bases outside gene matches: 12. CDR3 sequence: CATSLRGRPYGYTF. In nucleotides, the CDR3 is TGTGCCACCTCCCTGAGGGGGCGCCCCTATGGCTACACCTTC.